A selection of T cell receptor beta chains follows, all from one sample in a study of T cell responses to AZD1222 COVID-19 vaccine. Clones were read by immunoSEQ multiplex PCR, and TCRdb kept only the in-frame ones, dropping some. Here the sample spans 120,000 or so clones, approximately 94% being singletons. The specimen comprised peripheral blood, sampled 28 days after the second AZD1222 dose. These receptors all stem from an adult who received the AZD1222 COVID-19 vaccine. Each CDR3 is given with its conserved first and last residue. D genes are given only for firm matches. Size tells how often a clone was seen (once, few, many) or the class of an expanded clone, and some rows leave it out.

abundance	v_gene	j_gene	d_gene	CDR3aa	CDR3nt
NA	TRBV30	TRBJ1-1	NA	CAWSVGITGFTEAFF	TGTGCCTGGAGTGTAGGAATTACAGGGTTCACTGAAGCTTTCTTT
NA	TRBV3-1/TRBV3-2	TRBJ1-2	TRBD1	CASSQDPGQGGNYGYTF	TGTGCCAGCAGCCAAGACCCCGGACAGGGTGGAAACTATGGCTACACCTTC
NA	TRBV4-3	TRBJ2-1	TRBD2	CASSQGVRAGGDNEQFF	TGCGCCAGCAGCCAAGGAGTTCGGGCGGGAGGGGACAATGAGCAGTTCTTC
NA	TRBV6-2/TRBV6-3	TRBJ2-2	NA	CASSQRGGELFF	TGTGCCAGCAGTCAACGCGGCGGGGAGCTGTTTTTT
NA	TRBV7-2	TRBJ1-2	NA	CASSLAPGQGRDYGYTF	TGTGCCAGCAGCTTAGCGCCAGGGCAGGGGAGAGACTATGGCTACACCTTC
NA	TRBV4-3	TRBJ2-2	TRBD1	CASSYGQGTGELFF	TGCGCCAGCAGCTATGGACAGGGCACCGGGGAGCTGTTTTTT
once	TRBV7-9	TRBJ2-1	NA	CASSHKGNEQFF	TGTGCCAGCAGCCACAAGGGGAATGAGCAGTTCTTC
NA	TRBV7-2	TRBJ2-7	TRBD2	CASSQGSGAAYEQYF	TGTGCCAGCAGCCAAGGTAGCGGGGCCGCCTACGAGCAGTACTTC
NA	TRBV6-1	TRBJ2-5	TRBD2	CASSAGTSGGRYQETQYF	TGTGCCAGCAGTGCGGGCACTAGCGGGGGCCGGTACCAAGAGACCCAGTACTTC
NA	TRBV5-1	TRBJ1-6	NA	CASSLAVGKHNSPLHF	TGCGCCAGCAGCTTGGCGGTGGGGAAGCATAATTCACCCCTCCACTTT
NA	TRBV11-2	TRBJ2-7	TRBD2	CASSFPLAGAHEQYF	TGTGCCAGCAGCTTCCCGCTAGCGGGGGCCCACGAGCAGTACTTC
once	TRBV5-5	TRBJ2-2	TRBD2	CASSLYGGRATGELFF	TGTGCCAGCAGCTTGTACGGGGGGAGGGCCACCGGGGAGCTGTTTTTT
NA	TRBV9	TRBJ2-5	TRBD2	CASSASGGASETQYF	TGTGCCAGCAGCGCAAGCGGGGGGGCAAGTGAGACCCAGTACTTC
NA	TRBV7-2	TRBJ2-1	TRBD2	CASSLGLEVGREQFF	TGTGCCAGCAGCCTAGGACTAGAGGTCGGCCGGGAGCAGTTCTTC